This T cell receptor beta chain was captured in a study of OX40 agonist ivuxolimab in advanced cancers. Study-wide context: Therapy given before enrollment (anti-PD-1, anti-PD-L1 or anti-CTLA-4) was allowed, and 30% to 50% had some.

Libraries were prepared by immunoSEQ multiplex PCR; TCRdb keeps only in-frame clonotypes and omits some of them. The data hold around 26,000 clones, with under 80% observed a single time. This CDR3 has 12 amino acids. V lost 6 bases and J 3 bases, leaving 9 bases between the germline ends. CDR1 and CDR2 from the germline V gene are MNHEY and SMNVEV (reference sequence). The study, taken as a whole, reports: Part of the nonresponder group also had normalized T-cell clonal expansion that was low.

In the case of this clone: Its antigen is not known.

This chain joins TRBV27 and TRBJ2-7, with D possibly being TRBD2 (6 bases). Sequences were derived from CD4+ or CD8+ T cells sorted from blood, sampled in a trial of the OX40 agonist ivuxolimab. The sequence came from an adult with an advanced solid tumor such as melanoma, head and neck, liver or kidney cancer. The CDR3 loop reads CASSRGIYEQYF. The CDR3 region has the DNA TGTGCCAGCAGCCGGGGGATCTACGAGCAGTACTTC.